Below, 19 T cell receptor beta chains from the same sample are listed, as sequenced in a study of cytomegalovirus exposure and HLA in healthy donors. TCRdb's table, derived via immunoSEQ multiplex PCR, lists solely in-frame clones and lacks some. The sample consists of some 240,000 clones, around four fifths of them appearing once. The source material was PBMCs. These receptors all stem from a woman between 18 and 30 years old in good health and CMV-seronegative.

This chain joins TRBV2 and TRBJ2-7, with D unclear. The germline CDR1 and CDR2 sequences are SNHLY and FYNNEI. Between the trimmed V and J ends, which lost 3 bases and 3 bases, there was a span of 9 bases. The CDR3 runs 13 residues. This CDR3 is CASSDRAGYEQYF. In nucleotides, the CDR3 is TGTGCCAGCAGTGATAGGGCCGGCTACGAGCAGTACTTC.

The chain uses TRBV15 and TRBJ2-1, with a tentative D call TRBD2 (6 bases). This CDR3 contains 17 residues. The V end lost 1 base, the J end lost 4 bases, and 17 bases lay between the germline ends. Germline V CDR1 and CDR2: LNHNV, YYDKDF (reference sequence). The CDR3, as DNA: TGTGCCACCAGCAGAGCTGGGTGGGACTCTCCTTACAATGAGCAGTTCTTC. It encodes CATSRAGWDSPYNEQFF.

This rearrangement joins TRBV7-3 to TRBJ2-3; no firm D call. Germline loops: CDR1 SGHTA, CDR2 FQGTGA. The V gene lost 2 bases and the J gene lost 3 bases, with 3 bases spanning the gap. There are 12 residues in the CDR3. The CDR3 DNA sequence: TGTGCCAGCAGCTTAGGTACAGATACGCAGTATTTT. It yields the protein CASSLGTDTQYF.

This chain connects TRBV19 to TRBJ1-2, with 10 positions matching TRBD1. J lost 3 bases, V lost 6 bases, and 4 bases had no gene match. CDR1 and CDR2 (germline): LNHDA, SQIVND (reference sequence). The CDR3 is made up of 14 amino acids. The CDR3 reads CASSRGTGDYGYTF. The CDR3 DNA follows: TGTGCCAGTAGCCGGGGGACAGGGGACTATGGCTACACCTTC.

The chain employs TRBV2 and TRBJ1-1; 7 bases fit TRBD1. The CDR3 consists of 14 residues. Trimming removed 7 bases from V and 0 bases from J; junction bases left unmatched: 5. The V gene's germline CDR1 is SNHLY and CDR2 FYNNEI. Written as DNA, the CDR3 is TGTGCCAGCAATCAGGGGGTCATGAACACTGAAGCTTTCTTT. Its translation is CASNQGVMNTEAFF. The whole variable domain, filled in from reference TRBV2 and TRBJ1-1, reads EPEVTQTPSHQVTQMGQEVILRCVPISNHLYFYWYRQILGQKVEFLVSFYNNEISEKSEIFDDQFSVERPDGSNFTLKIRSTKLEDSAMYFCASNQGVMNTEAFFGQGTRLTVV.

The V and J genes are TRBV2 and TRBJ1-5; D call uncertain. This CDR3 is built from 15 residues. Germline V CDR1 and CDR2: SNHLY, FYNNEI. Trimming removed 1 base from V and 4 bases from J, with 11 bases in between. CDR3 DNA sequence: TGTGCCAGCAGTGAAGAAGCCGGAGTAAATCAGCCCCAGCATTTT. Translating gives CASSEEAGVNQPQHF.

This rearrangement joins TRBV10-1 to TRBJ2-5; unclear D gene. V was pared by 2 bases and J by 0 bases, with 4 bases between. CDR1 and CDR2 (germline): WNHNN, SYGVQD (reference sequence). The CDR3 covers 13 residues. The CDR3 spells CASSETNQETQYF. The DNA of the CDR3 is TGCGCCAGCAGTGAGACAAACCAAGAGACCCAGTACTTC.

In its sample, this clone was seen a few times. The chain links TRBV6-5 to TRBJ1-6; TRBD1 aligns across 8 bases. Germline CDR1 is MNHEY and CDR2 is SVGAGI. The V segment lost 5 bases and the J segment 8 bases; nucleotides outside the gene matches: 5. This CDR3 is built from 14 residues. CDR3 sequence reads: CASSTTGGHSPLHF. CDR3 coding DNA: TGTGCCAGCAGTACCACAGGGGGGCATTCACCCCTCCACTTT.

The chain recombines TRBV6-5 with TRBJ1-2; no firm D call. Trimming removed 4 bases at V and 5 bases at J, with 11 bases between. Germline V lookup: CDR1 MNHEY, CDR2 SVGAGI. This CDR3 has 13 residues. The CDR3, as DNA: TGTGCCAGCAGTTCCCTCACTGGGTATGGCTACACCTTC. It is translated as CASSSLTGYGYTF.

The chain links TRBV25-1 to TRBJ1-4, with D unresolved. V dropped 1 base and J dropped 7 bases, with 10 bases sitting between them. The CDR3 is 14 residues long. Germline CDR1 MGHDK, CDR2 SYGVNS. This CDR3 is CASSESGPLEKLFF. In DNA form, the CDR3 reads TGTGCCAGCAGTGAATCTGGGCCCCTTGAAAAACTGTTTTTT.

The chain carries TRBV18 and TRBJ1-2; 9 nucleotides match TRBD1. V lost 4 bases and J lost 6; bases outside the gene matches: 6. The length of the CDR3 is 14 residues. CDR1 and CDR2 (germline): KGHSH, LQKENI. The CDR3 sequence is CASSQGQGTDGYTF. The DNA of the CDR3 is TGTGCCAGCTCACAAGGACAGGGGACTGATGGCTACACCTTC.

A single count supports this clone. V gene TRBV27 combines with J gene TRBJ2-2; D uncertain. This CDR3 region has 13 residues. The germline gives CDR1 MNHEY, CDR2 SMNVEV (reference sequence). The V gene lost 7 bases and the J gene lost 3 bases, with 9 bases spanning the gap. Here the CDR3 DNA reads TGTGCCAGCAAACAGATCTACACCGGGGAGCTGTTTTTT. Protein: CASKQIYTGELFF.

The V gene is TRBV11-1, the J gene TRBJ2-2; D gene unclear. V lost 5 bases to trimming and J lost 1 base, with 8 bases between them. CDR3 length: 14 residues. The germline CDR1 and CDR2 sequences are SGHAT and FQDESV (reference sequence). CDR3 region: CASSHERNTGELFF. For the CDR3, the DNA is TGTGCCAGCAGCCATGAACGGAACACCGGGGAGCTGTTTTTT.

The genes are TRBV6-1 and TRBJ1-1, with D uncertain. CDR1 and CDR2 (germline): MNHNS, SASEGT. CDR3 size: 14 residues. V gave up 7 bases and J gave up 1 base, with 13 bases separating them. The CDR3 DNA reads TGTGCCAGCACCCCGGTGGGGTCGAACACTGAAGCTTTCTTT. It yields the protein CASTPVGSNTEAFF.

The chain combines TRBV7-9 with TRBJ2-2; 9 nucleotides line up with TRBD1. Unmatched junction bases numbered 9, after V lost 3 bases and J lost 7 bases. The CDR3 is 16 amino acids. CDR1 is SEHNR, CDR2 FQNEAQ, per germline (reference sequence). Here the CDR3 DNA reads TGTGCCAGCAGCTTTCCGACGACAGGGGGGATCGGGGAGCTGTTTTTT. Amino acid sequence: CASSFPTTGGIGELFF.

The gene calls are TRBV10-3 and TRBJ1-1, with D perhaps matching TRBD1 (5 bases). Germline V gene lookup returns CDR1 ENHRY and CDR2 SYGVKD. The CDR3 totals 15 residues. The V end was cut by 0 bases, the J end by 5 bases, with 13 bases between. DNA of the CDR3: TGTGCCATCAGTGAGTCCGGGGGAGGAAAGACTGAAGCTTTCTTT. It translates to CAISESGGGKTEAFF.

The chain recombines TRBV4-1 with TRBJ2-7, with unresolved D. The ends were cut back, 6 bases at V and 0 bases at J, with 9 bases in the middle. The CDR3 is 13 residues long. In germline, CDR1 is MGHRA, CDR2 YSYEKL. The DNA for the CDR3 is TGCGCCAGCAGAGAACTGGGCTCCTACGAGCAGTACTTC. It specifies CASRELGSYEQYF.

The chain uses TRBV15 and TRBJ1-1; no definite D call. The length of the CDR3 is 13 residues. Germline assignment: CDR1 LNHNV and CDR2 YYDKDF (reference sequence). With 0 bases removed from V and 4 bases from J, the gap between germline ends came to 6 bases. The chain's CDR3 is CATSREAGTEAFF. CDR3 bases: TGTGCCACCAGCAGAGAAGCGGGCACTGAAGCTTTCTTT.

The CDR3 loop reads CASSSGPGEAPLEQYF. The CDR3 coding sequence is TGTGCCAGCAGCTCTGGCCCGGGGGAGGCTCCCCTAGAGCAGTACTTC. V is TRBV5-6 and J is TRBJ2-7; D perhaps matches TRBD2 (6 bases). Trimming pared 3 bases from V and 7 bases from J, leaving 23 bases between. This CDR3 region has 16 residues. Germline CDR1 SGHDT, CDR2 YYEEEE.